Detailed here is one TCR beta chain. This sample is part of a study of blood T cell repertoires in COVID-19. Overall study: Acute and convalescent COVID-19 specimens originated in the United States, Italy and Spain. T cells, B-cell-depleted T cells, or PBMCs supplied cDNA or gDNA.

Looked up from germline, CDR1 is SGHAT and CDR2 is FQNNGV. V shed 6 bases, J shed 3 bases, and the junction held 12 bases outside the gene matches. The CDR3 has 16 amino acids. Method: immunoSEQ multiplex PCR; TCRdb's copy keeps in-frame clones and lacks some. This sample has around 200,000 clones; about 85% occur once, and the top ten carry under 0.9%. Sequenced sample: peripheral blood. The clonotype comes from a man aged 40-49 years with acute or convalescent COVID-19. The V call is TRBV11-2, the J call TRBJ1-1; 8 bases are shared with TRBD1. For the CDR3, the DNA is TGTGCCAGCAGTGTCACACAGAGACAGGGGTACACTGAAGCTTTCTTT. It codes for CASSVTQRQGYTEAFF.